The entry below describes one T cell receptor beta chain. Its matching antigen is unknown. This specimen belongs to a study of T cell repertoires in cytomegalovirus infection. Study-wide context: Public TCR beta signatures provided an indication of both CMV infection and a matching HLA type.

TCRdb recomputed calls from the reads with MiXCR, one row per CDR3 protein. The sample lists roughly 180,000 distinct CDR3 sequences; about 18% were seen once. The study, taken as a whole, reports: People with CMV and the relevant HLA were identified by cumulative public TCR beta family frequency.

Source material: CD8+ T cells from PBMCs. The origin of this receptor is a human donor in good health (CMV status not recorded). Some clones in this sample may be carry-over from other donors' samples.

This CDR3 is CASSQYGGRQETQYF. The DNA for the CDR3 is TGTGCCAGCAGCCAGTACGGCGGACGCCAAGAGACCCAGTACTTC. The chain couples TRBV14 to TRBJ2-5; D unresolved. The CDR3 contains 15 residues. Germline assignment: CDR1 SGHDN and CDR2 FVKESK. V lost 3 bases to trimming and J lost 1 base, with 12 bases between them.